This TCR beta chain was found in a study of cytomegalovirus exposure and HLA in healthy donors. Findings and limits, study-wide: It was reported that TCR beta sequences correctly inferred the HLA-A and HLA-B alleles for most subjects.

Germline V gene lookup returns CDR1 LNHDA and CDR2 SQIVND (reference sequence). V was clipped by 7 bases and J by 4 bases, with 16 bases between them. The CDR3 contains 15 residues. Notes on this clone: What it recognizes is unknown.

In the PCR, 60 Vbeta and 13 Jbeta primers were used. Method: immunoSEQ multiplex PCR; TCRdb's copy keeps in-frame clones and lacks some. The table includes fewer than 110,000 clones, approximately 72% detected once. The clonotype comes from a woman aged 40-49 years in good health and CMV-seronegative. This chain joins TRBV19 and TRBJ2-2, with a possible D match to TRBD1 (7 bases). Sequenced sample: PBMCs. The CDR3 spells CASTPRQGGTGELFF. The CDR3 DNA is TGTGCCAGTACCCCCCGACAGGGAGGCACCGGGGAGCTGTTTTTT.